This paragraph reports one T cell receptor beta chain. This study enrolled people aged about 18 to 100 from about two dozen US geographic areas. The sample belongs to a study of blood T cell repertoires in COVID-19. Across the study: Both acute and convalescent COVID-19 samples were obtained from the United States, Italy and Spain. PBMCs, B-cell-depleted T cells, or T cells provided the cDNA or gDNA that made up the material.

J gave up 4 bases and V 6 bases, and 9 bases lay outside the gene matches. This CDR3 spans 15 amino acids. Germline V gene lookup returns CDR1 KGHDR and CDR2 SFDVKD. In the source study's methods: Nucleated cell counts were estimated from reference gene primer amplification. Some clones are missing from TCRdb's copy, which holds only in-frame ones; the method was immunoSEQ multiplex PCR. That table is the source of V, J and clone size, and D and trimming were worked out from the DNA. The table shows some 170,000 clones, with 78% occurring only once. Specimen: PBMCs or T cells enriched from blood (not recorded which). The sequence came from a woman in her fifties or sixties who had recovered from COVID-19. The V and J genes are TRBV24-1 and TRBJ2-3; 7 bases line up with TRBD1. In DNA form, the CDR3 reads TGTGCCACCAGTACACAGGGGAAAAAATCAGATACGCAGTATTTT. The encoded protein is CATSTQGKKSDTQYF.